Listed below are T cell receptor beta chains from one sample, sequenced in a study of blood T cell repertoires in COVID-19. Method: immunoSEQ multiplex PCR; TCRdb's copy keeps in-frame clones and lacks some. This sample has about 72,000 clones, with about 90% found just once. Material for sequencing was peripheral blood. The receptors derive from a human donor in a cohort sampled during active COVID-19. The CDR3 runs from the conserved cysteine through the conserved F or W. D genes are given only for firm matches. The size field is filled for only some rows; it gives once, few, many or a size class.

V gene: TRBV28
clone size: -
D gene: -
J gene: TRBJ2-3
CDR3 DNA: TGTGCCAGCAGCAAGGAGGGGACCACAGATACGCAGTATTTT
CDR3 protein: CASSKEGTTDTQYF

V gene: TRBV6-6
clone size: -
D gene: TRBD1
J gene: TRBJ2-7
CDR3 DNA: TGTGCCAGCAGTTTCGGCGGGACAGGGTACGAGCAGTACTTC
CDR3 protein: CASSFGGTGYEQYF

V gene: TRBV3-1/TRBV3-2
clone size: -
D gene: TRBD1
J gene: TRBJ1-1
CDR3 DNA: TGTGCCAGCAGCCAAAGACAGGGAAGAGACACTGAAGCTTTCTTT
CDR3 protein: CASSQRQGRDTEAFF

V gene: TRBV7-2
clone size: -
D gene: -
J gene: TRBJ1-1
CDR3 DNA: TGTGCCAGCAGCTTAGCCACAGCACAGCTCACTGAAGCTTTCTTT
CDR3 protein: CASSLATAQLTEAFF

V gene: TRBV6-1
clone size: -
D gene: -
J gene: TRBJ2-7
CDR3 DNA: TGTGCCAGCAGTGAACGCGGGTACTCCTACGAGCAGTACTTC
CDR3 protein: CASSERGYSYEQYF

V gene: TRBV6-1
clone size: -
D gene: TRBD1
J gene: TRBJ1-1
CDR3 DNA: TGTGCCAGCAGTGAGGGGACAGGGGATAGCACTGAAGCTTTCTTT
CDR3 protein: CASSEGTGDSTEAFF

V gene: TRBV18
clone size: -
D gene: -
J gene: TRBJ2-2
CDR3 DNA: TGTGCCAGCTCACCTATGGGGGCCTCGAACACCGGGGAGCTGTTTTTT
CDR3 protein: CASSPMGASNTGELFF

V gene: TRBV4-3
clone size: -
D gene: TRBD2
J gene: TRBJ2-3
CDR3 DNA: TGCGCCAGCAGCCAAGATAGGGGAGGAGCGGGGGGTAGCACAGATACGCAGTATTTT
CDR3 protein: CASSQDRGGAGGSTDTQYF

V gene: TRBV3-1/TRBV3-2
clone size: -
D gene: -
J gene: TRBJ1-6
CDR3 DNA: TGTGCCAGCAGCCAAGGTCAGGGGATCGGTTCACCCCTCCACTTT
CDR3 protein: CASSQGQGIGSPLHF

V gene: TRBV6-1
clone size: -
D gene: TRBD1
J gene: TRBJ1-1
CDR3 DNA: TGTGCCAGCAGTGACCTGTGGGGACAGGGTGAAGCTTTCTTT
CDR3 protein: CASSDLWGQGEAFF

V gene: TRBV7-9
clone size: -
D gene: -
J gene: TRBJ2-1
CDR3 DNA: TGTGCCAGCAGCCTACCGGGGATGGTCGTTGAGCAGTTCTTC
CDR3 protein: CASSLPGMVVEQFF

V gene: TRBV5-4
clone size: -
D gene: -
J gene: TRBJ1-2
CDR3 DNA: TGTGCCAGCAGCTTGGGAGCAAACTATGGCTACACCTTC
CDR3 protein: CASSLGANYGYTF

V gene: TRBV7-6
clone size: -
D gene: TRBD2
J gene: TRBJ2-1
CDR3 DNA: TGTGCCAGCAGCTTAAATGGCCTAGCGGGGACCTACAATGAGCAGTTCTTC
CDR3 protein: CASSLNGLAGTYNEQFF

V gene: TRBV5-5
clone size: -
D gene: -
J gene: TRBJ2-1
CDR3 DNA: TGTGCCAGCACCTATCGATCGGGCAGCGGCAATGAGCAGTTCTTC
CDR3 protein: CASTYRSGSGNEQFF

V gene: TRBV27
clone size: -
D gene: TRBD1
J gene: TRBJ2-7
CDR3 DNA: TGTGCCAGCAGTCTTATGACCGGGACAGGGGGATCCTACGAGCAGTACTTC
CDR3 protein: CASSLMTGTGGSYEQYF

V gene: TRBV30
clone size: -
D gene: -
J gene: TRBJ2-7
CDR3 DNA: TGTGCCTGGAGTTTCTCTAGCTTCTCCTACGAGCAGTACTTC
CDR3 protein: CAWSFSSFSYEQYF

V gene: TRBV5-1
clone size: few
D gene: -
J gene: TRBJ2-7
CDR3 DNA: TGCGCCAGCAGCTTGAATAGCGCGACCTACGAGCAGTACTTC
CDR3 protein: CASSLNSATYEQYF

V gene: TRBV7-9
clone size: -
D gene: TRBD2
J gene: TRBJ2-1
CDR3 DNA: TGTGCCAGCAGGCTGACTAGCGGGAGCTCCTACAATGAGCAGTTCTTC
CDR3 protein: CASRLTSGSSYNEQFF

V gene: TRBV13
clone size: -
D gene: TRBD1
J gene: TRBJ1-3
CDR3 DNA: TGTGCCAGCAGCTTAGGGGGGAACAGGGGCTCTGGAAACACCATATATTTT
CDR3 protein: CASSLGGNRGSGNTIYF

V gene: TRBV9
clone size: -
D gene: -
J gene: TRBJ2-6
CDR3 DNA: TGTGCCAGCAGCGACAGACAGACCACCGGGGCCAACGTCCTGACTTTC
CDR3 protein: CASSDRQTTGANVLTF

V gene: TRBV6-6
clone size: once
D gene: TRBD1
J gene: TRBJ2-1
CDR3 DNA: TGTGCCAGCAGTTTACCGGGACAGGGCCCGGGTGAGCAGTTCTTC
CDR3 protein: CASSLPGQGPGEQFF

V gene: TRBV2
clone size: -
D gene: TRBD1
J gene: TRBJ1-4
CDR3 DNA: TGTGCCAGCAGTCCGCCATGGGCCCAGGGACAGGGGAAGGCCCGGAATGAAAAACTGTTTTTT
CDR3 protein: CASSPPWAQGQGKARNEKLFF

V gene: TRBV6-6
clone size: -
D gene: -
J gene: TRBJ1-2
CDR3 DNA: TGTGCCAGCAGCCCCTCCCGTTTTGGCTACACCTTC
CDR3 protein: CASSPSRFGYTF

V gene: TRBV6-4
clone size: -
D gene: TRBD2
J gene: TRBJ2-1
CDR3 DNA: TGTGCCAGCAGTGCCCTGCGGGGGGGGTACAATGAGCAGTTCTTC
CDR3 protein: CASSALRGGYNEQFF

V gene: TRBV3-1/TRBV3-2
clone size: few
D gene: -
J gene: TRBJ1-4
CDR3 DNA: TGTGCCAGCAGCCTCAACTGGGGCGGGGCCTCGTTGGAAAAACTGTTTTTT
CDR3 protein: CASSLNWGGASLEKLFF

V gene: TRBV5-4
clone size: -
D gene: TRBD1
J gene: TRBJ2-2
CDR3 DNA: TGTGCCAGCAGCGCGCCGACAGGGATGTACACCGGGGAGCTGTTTTTT
CDR3 protein: CASSAPTGMYTGELFF

V gene: TRBV25-1
clone size: once
D gene: -
J gene: TRBJ1-5
CDR3 DNA: TGTGCCAGCAGTCGAGGGGGTCAGCCCCAGCATTTT
CDR3 protein: CASSRGGQPQHF

V gene: TRBV7-2
clone size: -
D gene: TRBD1
J gene: TRBJ2-7
CDR3 DNA: TGTGCCAGCAGCTTAGTAGTAGGAACAGGGGTAGGCTCCTACGAGCAGTACTTC
CDR3 protein: CASSLVVGTGVGSYEQYF

V gene: TRBV19
clone size: -
D gene: -
J gene: TRBJ1-5
CDR3 DNA: TGTGCCAGTAGTATAGAGGCCACCAGGGGTAATCAGCCCCAGCATTTT
CDR3 protein: CASSIEATRGNQPQHF

V gene: TRBV7-8
clone size: -
D gene: -
J gene: TRBJ2-1
CDR3 DNA: TGTGCCAGCAGCCTGGACAGAATGGTCAATGAGCAGTTCTTC
CDR3 protein: CASSLDRMVNEQFF

V gene: TRBV24-1
clone size: few
D gene: TRBD2
J gene: TRBJ2-7
CDR3 DNA: TGTGCCACCAGTGATTTCCCAGCGGGAGGAGGCGAGCAGTACTTC
CDR3 protein: CATSDFPAGGGEQYF

V gene: TRBV18
clone size: -
D gene: TRBD1
J gene: TRBJ2-2
CDR3 DNA: TGTGCCAGCTCACCCCGAGGACAGGAGAACACCGGGGAGCTGTTTTTT
CDR3 protein: CASSPRGQENTGELFF

V gene: TRBV6-6
clone size: -
D gene: -
J gene: TRBJ1-5
CDR3 DNA: TGTGCCAGCAGTTTACCGACAGGAGGCAATCAGCCCCAGCATTTT
CDR3 protein: CASSLPTGGNQPQHF

V gene: TRBV7-2
clone size: -
D gene: TRBD1
J gene: TRBJ2-1
CDR3 DNA: TGTGCCAGCAGCCGGGACAGGGTCAATGAGCAGTTCTTC
CDR3 protein: CASSRDRVNEQFF

V gene: TRBV2
clone size: once
D gene: -
J gene: TRBJ1-6
CDR3 DNA: TGTGCCAGCAGTGAAGATCAACAGATTAATTCACCCCTCCACTTT
CDR3 protein: CASSEDQQINSPLHF

V gene: TRBV2
clone size: -
D gene: -
J gene: TRBJ2-2
CDR3 DNA: TGTGCCAGCAGAGAAACAGGGAGCCTGACCGGGGAGCTGTTTTTT
CDR3 protein: CASRETGSLTGELFF

V gene: TRBV5-1
clone size: -
D gene: -
J gene: TRBJ1-4
CDR3 DNA: TGCGCCAGCAGCCCGGGGGGAGGAGGTGAAAAACTGTTTTTT
CDR3 protein: CASSPGGGGEKLFF

V gene: TRBV7-3
clone size: -
D gene: TRBD1
J gene: TRBJ2-5
CDR3 DNA: TGTGCCAGCAGCCCCGGAACAGGGGCAGAGACCCAGTACTTC
CDR3 protein: CASSPGTGAETQYF

V gene: TRBV5-1
clone size: -
D gene: -
J gene: TRBJ2-7
CDR3 DNA: TGCGCCAGCAGCTTAATTCCCGGGACTCAGTCCTACGAGCAGTACTTC
CDR3 protein: CASSLIPGTQSYEQYF

V gene: TRBV7-2
clone size: -
D gene: TRBD2
J gene: TRBJ2-3
CDR3 DNA: TGTGCCAGCAGCTTAGTGGCGGGGGGGGCCGGCACAGATACGCAGTATTTT
CDR3 protein: CASSLVAGGAGTDTQYF

V gene: TRBV11-2
clone size: -
D gene: TRBD1
J gene: TRBJ1-4
CDR3 DNA: TGTGCCAGCAGCCGGTCCGGGACAGGGGAAGAAAAACTGTTTTTT
CDR3 protein: CASSRSGTGEEKLFF

V gene: TRBV6-7
clone size: -
D gene: -
J gene: TRBJ2-2
CDR3 DNA: TGTGCCAGCAGTTACGACAGATACACCGGGGAGCTGTTTTTT
CDR3 protein: CASSYDRYTGELFF

V gene: TRBV7-6
clone size: -
D gene: TRBD1
J gene: TRBJ1-4
CDR3 DNA: TGTGCCAGCAGCCCCTCGGGACAGGGCCGGGTTAATGAAAAACTGTTTTTT
CDR3 protein: CASSPSGQGRVNEKLFF

V gene: TRBV12-3/TRBV12-4
clone size: -
D gene: -
J gene: TRBJ1-1
CDR3 DNA: TGTGCCAGCATTGGTGACACCCACACTGAAGCTTTCTTT
CDR3 protein: CASIGDTHTEAFF

V gene: TRBV11-3
clone size: -
D gene: TRBD1
J gene: TRBJ1-1
CDR3 DNA: TGTGCCAGCAGCTTCGGACAGGGTGAAGCTTTCTTT
CDR3 protein: CASSFGQGEAFF

V gene: TRBV6-2/TRBV6-3
clone size: once
D gene: TRBD1
J gene: TRBJ1-2
CDR3 DNA: TGTGCCAGCAGCCGGGACAGAACGGATGGCTACACCTTC
CDR3 protein: CASSRDRTDGYTF